A selection of T cell receptor beta chains follows, all from one sample in a study of blood T cell repertoires in COVID-19. Sequencing used immunoSEQ multiplex PCR; TCRdb keeps in-frame clones, though not all of them. The top ten clones hold 2% to 2.5% of a sample with some 140,000 clones, around 87% of them seen once. Sample: peripheral blood. Every receptor here comes from a man aged 50-60 years with active COVID-19. CDR3s include the opening cysteine and the closing phenylalanine or tryptophan. The D gene is left open where the match is weak. Clone sizes are given selectively: once, few, many, or a class where the clone is expanded.

V	J	size	D	DNA	CDR3
TRBV5-8	TRBJ1-2	NA	NA	TGTGCCAGCAGCGCCTATACCGGGATCAAGGTCTATGGCTACACCTTC	CASSAYTGIKVYGYTF
TRBV6-5	TRBJ2-1	once	TRBD2	TGTGCCAGCAGCGCGCGGGGGGCCTCATACAATGAGCAGTTCTTC	CASSARGASYNEQFF
TRBV27	TRBJ1-1	once	TRBD1	TGTGCCAGCGGCGGACAGGGGGCGTTCGCTTTCTTT	CASGGQGAFAFF
TRBV7-2	TRBJ2-3	NA	TRBD2	TGTGCCAGCAGCACGAGCGGGGTTGGGACAGATACGCAGTATTTT	CASSTSGVGTDTQYF
TRBV7-2	TRBJ2-1	NA	TRBD2	TGTGCCAGCAGCTTCGGACTAGTCATTCATGAGCAGTTCTTC	CASSFGLVIHEQFF
TRBV13	TRBJ2-2	once	TRBD1	TGTGCCAGCAGCTTTGGAGGACAGGGGAACACCGGGGAGCTGTTTTTT	CASSFGGQGNTGELFF
TRBV7-9	TRBJ2-1	NA	NA	TGTGCCAGCAACTCCATTCAGGGTTTCCGGGAGCAGTTCTTC	CASNSIQGFREQFF
TRBV9	TRBJ2-1	NA	NA	TGTGCCAGCAGCGTAGAGATTGGCGGATTCTCCTACAATGAGCAGTTCTTC	CASSVEIGGFSYNEQFF
TRBV29-1	TRBJ2-7	NA	TRBD2	TGCAGCGTTTTATTAGCGGGGGCCGCCTACGAGCAGTACTTC	CSVLLAGAAYEQYF
TRBV9	TRBJ2-7	NA	NA	TGTGCCAGCAGCGTAGGCGGGGCGGGGTCCTACGAGCAGTACTTC	CASSVGGAGSYEQYF
TRBV11-2	TRBJ2-1	NA	TRBD2	TGTGCCAGCACCATCCCGGGGAGCGGGGGGCCGGACAATGAGCAGTTCTTC	CASTIPGSGGPDNEQFF
TRBV4-1	TRBJ2-3	NA	NA	TGCGCCAGCAGCCTTTACCACTCGGCGGCCGGCACAGATACGCAGTATTTT	CASSLYHSAAGTDTQYF
TRBV5-4	TRBJ1-2	few	TRBD1	TGTGCCAGCAGCTTAGGAGGGGGCCAAGGATATGGCTACACCTTC	CASSLGGGQGYGYTF
TRBV30	TRBJ2-3	NA	TRBD2	TGTGCCTGGAGTGTATTAGCGGGGGTACGCCCTAGCACAGATACGCAGTATTTT	CAWSVLAGVRPSTDTQYF
TRBV10-3	TRBJ2-6	NA	NA	TGTGCCATCAGTCCTTCCGGGACACCTGGGGCCAACGTCCTGACTTTC	CAISPSGTPGANVLTF
TRBV7-2	TRBJ1-5	NA	NA	TGTGCCAGCAGCTTGGCGGAGCGGGGTCCCCAGCATTTT	CASSLAERGPQHF
TRBV5-1	TRBJ1-4	NA	NA	TGCGCCAGCAGCCGGGGGGAAGAACTGTTTTTT	CASSRGEELFF
TRBV7-9	TRBJ2-5	NA	TRBD2	TGTGCCAGCAGCTTTGGAATCAGCGGGGGAAATGAAGAGACCCAGTACTTC	CASSFGISGGNEETQYF
TRBV5-6	TRBJ1-1	NA	NA	TGTGCCAGCAGCTTGGACCCCAGGAACACTGAAGCTTTCTTT	CASSLDPRNTEAFF
TRBV5-4	TRBJ2-3	NA	TRBD1	TGTGCCAGCAGCTTGGAGGGGACAGGCGCAGATACGCAGTATTTT	CASSLEGTGADTQYF
TRBV2	TRBJ2-3	NA	TRBD1	TGTGCCAGCAGCAGGGACAGGAGCATCACAGATACGCAGTATTTT	CASSRDRSITDTQYF
TRBV18	TRBJ1-5	NA	TRBD1	TGTGCCAGCTCTCCCGGACAGGCCGTTCGGAGCAATCAGCCCCAGCATTTT	CASSPGQAVRSNQPQHF
TRBV4-1	TRBJ2-2	NA	TRBD2	TGCGCCAGCAGCCACCGGATGGTAGCGGGGGTCTCGGGGGAGCTGTTTTTT	CASSHRMVAGVSGELFF
TRBV7-2	TRBJ2-3	NA	TRBD1	TGTGCCAGCAGCCCAAGACAGGGGCTGAGAACAGATACGCAGTATTTT	CASSPRQGLRTDTQYF
TRBV19	TRBJ2-7	NA	TRBD2	TGTGCCAGCAATTTGGGAGGGCCTACCTCGGGTTACGAGCAGTACTTC	CASNLGGPTSGYEQYF
TRBV7-2	TRBJ2-7	NA	NA	TGTGCCAGCAGCTACAATGACAGATGGGTTTACGAGCAGTACTTC	CASSYNDRWVYEQYF
TRBV7-2	TRBJ2-7	once	NA	TGTGCCAGCAGCTTAGCCGGAGGGGTTCGTGAAGAGCAGTACTTC	CASSLAGGVREEQYF
TRBV7-9	TRBJ1-2	once	NA	TGTGCCAGCAGCTTAGTAGGGGCCCTATTCTATGGCTACACCTTC	CASSLVGALFYGYTF
TRBV7-2	TRBJ2-7	few	NA	TGTGCCAGCAGCTTGACGAGGGGGACAACCTACGAGCAGTACTTC	CASSLTRGTTYEQYF
TRBV6-5	TRBJ2-7	NA	TRBD1	TGTGCCACCGCGACGCGGGACAGGGGTTACGAGCAGTACTTC	CATATRDRGYEQYF
TRBV12-3/TRBV12-4	TRBJ2-3	NA	TRBD2	TGTGCCAGCCTTCGTGGGGGGGGATATACGCAGTATTTT	CASLRGGGYTQYF
TRBV19	TRBJ2-7	NA	TRBD1	TGTGCCAGTAGTATAAGGCGGACAGGGCTGTCCTACGAGCAGTACTTC	CASSIRRTGLSYEQYF
TRBV19	TRBJ1-6	NA	NA	TGTGCCAGTAGTATCGAGGGCGGGGGTTCACCCCTCCACTTT	CASSIEGGGSPLHF
TRBV6-6	TRBJ2-1	NA	TRBD1	TGTGCCAGCAGTTACCGGGACAGCAACAATGAGCAGTTCTTC	CASSYRDSNNEQFF
TRBV5-4	TRBJ2-7	NA	TRBD2	TGTGCCAGCAGCACTGGGACGGGGGGATACGAGCAGTACTTC	CASSTGTGGYEQYF
TRBV7-2	TRBJ1-5	NA	TRBD1	TGTGCCAGCAGCATGGGACAGTCTTATAGCAATCAGCCCCAGCATTTT	CASSMGQSYSNQPQHF
TRBV6-5	TRBJ2-4	NA	TRBD1	TGTGCCAGCAGTAAGGACAGGCAGACCAAAAACATTCAGTACTTC	CASSKDRQTKNIQYF
TRBV19	TRBJ1-2	NA	TRBD1	TGTGCCAGTAGTATCCCGCGGACAGGGGGCTATGGCTACACCTTC	CASSIPRTGGYGYTF
TRBV3-1/TRBV3-2	TRBJ2-7	NA	NA	TGTGCCAGCAGCCAAGGGGGACTCGTGCCGGGGTTC	CASSQGGLVPGF
TRBV4-2	TRBJ2-1	NA	TRBD2	TGTGCCAGCAGCCAAGAGCTAGCGGGGGGGCTCGAGCAGTTCTTC	CASSQELAGGLEQFF
TRBV29-1	TRBJ2-1	NA	NA	TGCAGCGTTGGGGAGTACAATGAGCAGTTCTTC	CSVGEYNEQFF
TRBV4-2	TRBJ2-1	NA	TRBD2	TGTGCCAGCAGCCAAGCGGTTCAAGCGGGGGGGAGCTCCTACAATGAGCAGTTCTTC	CASSQAVQAGGSSYNEQFF
TRBV2	TRBJ2-3	NA	TRBD1	TGTGCCAGCAGGGCTGGACAGGGGAACACAGATACGCAGTATTTT	CASRAGQGNTDTQYF
TRBV6-1	TRBJ1-6	NA	NA	TGTGCCAGCAGTGAAGACCAGGGGCGCAATTCACCCCTCCACTTT	CASSEDQGRNSPLHF
TRBV15	TRBJ1-5	NA	TRBD1	TGTGCCACCAGCAGACCCGGGACAGAATATAGCAATCAGCCCCAGCATTTT	CATSRPGTEYSNQPQHF
TRBV7-3	TRBJ2-3	NA	TRBD1	TGTGCCAGCAGCCGGCGGGGACAGGGCATAGATACGCAGTATTTT	CASSRRGQGIDTQYF
TRBV4-2	TRBJ2-2	NA	TRBD2	TGTGCCAGCAGCCAAGAAAGCACGGGGGGGCTCAGGACCGGGGAGCTGTTTTTT	CASSQESTGGLRTGELFF
TRBV7-8	TRBJ2-7	NA	NA	TGTGCCAGCAGCTTAGGAACGAGTATCCCGTACGAGCAGTACTTC	CASSLGTSIPYEQYF
TRBV3-1/TRBV3-2	TRBJ1-1	NA	NA	TGTGCCAGCAGCCAAGAACAGGGAGACACTGAAGCTTTCTTT	CASSQEQGDTEAFF
TRBV3-1/TRBV3-2	TRBJ2-7	NA	NA	TGTGCCAGCAGCCAAGTCCAGGGGGGCGAGCAGTACTTC	CASSQVQGGEQYF
TRBV5-1	TRBJ2-3	NA	TRBD2	TGCGCCAGCAGCCCCCCTAGCGGGGGGGCAAATACGCAGTATTTT	CASSPPSGGANTQYF
TRBV6-1	TRBJ2-1	NA	TRBD2	TGTGCCAGCAGTGAAGTCCCCCCCCAAGCGGGGGGGGGCAATGAGCAGTTCTTC	CASSEVPPQAGGGNEQFF
TRBV21-1	TRBJ2-7	NA	NA	TGTGCCAGCAGCAAAGCGCAGGTCTCCTACGAGCAGTACTTC	CASSKAQVSYEQYF
TRBV3-1/TRBV3-2	TRBJ1-1	NA	TRBD1	TGTGCCAGCAGCCGGTCTGACAGGGCCCAGAACACTGAAGCTTTCTTT	CASSRSDRAQNTEAFF
TRBV4-1	TRBJ2-4	NA	NA	TGCGCCAGCAGCGCGAGGGGGACCAAAAACATTCAGTACTTC	CASSARGTKNIQYF
TRBV18	TRBJ2-5	NA	NA	TGTGCCAGCTCACCAGGCTTGAAAGAGACCCAGTACTTC	CASSPGLKETQYF
TRBV19	TRBJ1-6	NA	NA	TGTGCCAGTACTCAGGGATCCAGCTCCTATAATTCACCCCTCCACTTT	CASTQGSSSYNSPLHF
TRBV19	TRBJ1-1	NA	NA	TGTGCCAGTAGTATCGCACAGCTGAACACTGAAGCTTTCTTT	CASSIAQLNTEAFF
TRBV10-3	TRBJ1-2	NA	NA	TGTGCCATCAGGGCGGACGGGGGGTTTGGCTACACCTTC	CAIRADGGFGYTF
TRBV24-1	TRBJ2-5	NA	NA	TGTGCCACCAGCCCCGGGACAAAGGGCCAAGAGACCCAGTACTTC	CATSPGTKGQETQYF